Listed below are T cell receptor beta chains from one sample, sequenced in a study of blood T cell repertoires in COVID-19. Profiled with immunoSEQ multiplex PCR; TCRdb holds only in-frame clones, not every one. The table shows tens of thousands of clones, with more than 75% occurring only once. Source material: peripheral blood. The receptor source for this set is a human donor with acute or convalescent COVID-19. The donor label of this sample is uncertain. Both conserved end residues are part of each CDR3. Size is stated for part of the rows, as once, few or many counts, or as a class when the clone is expanded.

clone size: .
J gene: TRBJ1-1
V gene: TRBV6-5
CDR3 protein: CASRIGQMNTEAFF

clone size: .
J gene: TRBJ1-6
V gene: TRBV11-3
CDR3 protein: CASSLFQGNNSPLHF

clone size: few
J gene: TRBJ2-7
V gene: TRBV7-9
CDR3 protein: CASSSQDRFTYEQYF

clone size: .
J gene: TRBJ1-6
V gene: TRBV19
CDR3 protein: CASKGQYNSPLHF

clone size: .
J gene: TRBJ1-2
V gene: TRBV19
CDR3 protein: CASSIVTANNYGYTF

clone size: .
J gene: TRBJ2-2
V gene: TRBV28
CDR3 protein: CASSLAGGAGDTGELFF

clone size: .
J gene: TRBJ1-1
V gene: TRBV20-1
CDR3 protein: CSAKGTGLAFF

clone size: .
J gene: TRBJ1-2
V gene: TRBV7-2
CDR3 protein: CASSSGQGYGYTF

clone size: .
J gene: TRBJ2-3
V gene: TRBV7-6
CDR3 protein: CASSPGTGGFPDTQYF

clone size: .
J gene: TRBJ1-2
V gene: TRBV24-1
CDR3 protein: CATSDNLQGIGYTF

clone size: .
J gene: TRBJ1-2
V gene: TRBV20-1
CDR3 protein: CSPRAGSGYTF

clone size: .
J gene: TRBJ2-3
V gene: TRBV10-1
CDR3 protein: CASNSGTGGADTQYF

clone size: .
J gene: TRBJ2-7
V gene: TRBV3-1/TRBV3-2
CDR3 protein: CASSPTPGTGPYEQYF

clone size: .
J gene: TRBJ1-4
V gene: TRBV5-4
CDR3 protein: CASSSQGNEKLFF

clone size: once
J gene: TRBJ1-4
V gene: TRBV29-1
CDR3 protein: CSVDGPSNEKLFF

clone size: once
J gene: TRBJ2-1
V gene: TRBV9
CDR3 protein: CASSAFGNGGYNEQFF

clone size: .
J gene: TRBJ1-5
V gene: TRBV20-1
CDR3 protein: CSASSVGTGTSQPQHF

clone size: .
J gene: TRBJ2-2
V gene: TRBV28
CDR3 protein: CASSAGLALTGELFF

clone size: .
J gene: TRBJ2-5
V gene: TRBV9
CDR3 protein: CASSGGRDVRETQYF

clone size: .
J gene: TRBJ1-5
V gene: TRBV28
CDR3 protein: CASSPEGLSNQPQHF

clone size: .
J gene: TRBJ2-2
V gene: TRBV6-5
CDR3 protein: CASSWTRMYTGELFF

clone size: .
J gene: TRBJ1-5
V gene: TRBV6-5
CDR3 protein: CASSTGGTYQPQHF

clone size: .
J gene: TRBJ2-3
V gene: TRBV5-1
CDR3 protein: CASQTISGGGDTQYF

clone size: .
J gene: TRBJ1-2
V gene: TRBV10-3
CDR3 protein: CAINPGQGTAGYTF

clone size: .
J gene: TRBJ1-2
V gene: TRBV19
CDR3 protein: CASTPFPATVANYGYTF

clone size: .
J gene: TRBJ1-4
V gene: TRBV10-2
CDR3 protein: CASSEARGTNEKLFF

clone size: .
J gene: TRBJ1-1
V gene: TRBV6-2/TRBV6-3
CDR3 protein: CASSYPNRGRENTEAFF

clone size: .
J gene: TRBJ1-5
V gene: TRBV28
CDR3 protein: CASSSGHQPQHF

clone size: once
J gene: TRBJ1-5
V gene: TRBV28
CDR3 protein: CASKRQARPQHF

clone size: .
J gene: TRBJ2-1
V gene: TRBV28
CDR3 protein: CASSLTGNNEQFF

clone size: .
J gene: TRBJ2-3
V gene: TRBV4-1
CDR3 protein: CASSPQDTGLAGAGTDTQYF

clone size: .
J gene: TRBJ1-5
V gene: TRBV24-1
CDR3 protein: CATSDTGERNQPQHF

clone size: .
J gene: TRBJ2-2
V gene: TRBV7-9
CDR3 protein: CASSINRGEPGELFF

clone size: .
J gene: TRBJ2-3
V gene: TRBV9
CDR3 protein: CASSVAAGGNTDTQYF

clone size: .
J gene: TRBJ1-3
V gene: TRBV7-8
CDR3 protein: CASSLDRAGGNTIYF

clone size: .
J gene: TRBJ1-4
V gene: TRBV9
CDR3 protein: CASSLEAGSREKLFF

clone size: .
J gene: TRBJ2-1
V gene: TRBV11-1
CDR3 protein: CASSSPNRGESNEQFF

clone size: .
J gene: TRBJ2-1
V gene: TRBV10-1
CDR3 protein: CASSERGRDEQFF

clone size: .
J gene: TRBJ2-7
V gene: TRBV6-6
CDR3 protein: CASSYAASGSYEQYF

clone size: .
J gene: TRBJ1-3
V gene: TRBV6-6
CDR3 protein: CASSRSNLRSSGNTIYF

clone size: .
J gene: TRBJ1-1
V gene: TRBV11-3
CDR3 protein: CASSLSVDEAFF

clone size: once
J gene: TRBJ2-7
V gene: TRBV30
CDR3 protein: CAWNRVGEQYF

clone size: .
J gene: TRBJ2-1
V gene: TRBV4-2
CDR3 protein: CASSQDSYGNEQFF

clone size: once
J gene: TRBJ2-3
V gene: TRBV29-1
CDR3 protein: CSALVPDTQYF

clone size: .
J gene: TRBJ1-3
V gene: TRBV10-3
CDR3 protein: CAISEGARRPGNTIYF

clone size: .
J gene: TRBJ2-3
V gene: TRBV18
CDR3 protein: CASTGQPLDTDTQYF

clone size: few
J gene: TRBJ2-5
V gene: TRBV28
CDR3 protein: CASSLWEEGGETQYF

clone size: .
J gene: TRBJ2-3
V gene: TRBV5-6
CDR3 protein: CASSRDRGTDTQYF

clone size: .
J gene: TRBJ2-2
V gene: TRBV12-3/TRBV12-4
CDR3 protein: CASRQNTGELFF

clone size: once
J gene: TRBJ1-1
V gene: TRBV19
CDR3 protein: CASSGRRGYPEAFF